The 17 T cell receptor beta chains reported below all come from one sample, sequenced in a study of OX40 agonist ivuxolimab in advanced cancers. Using immunoSEQ multiplex PCR, the repertoire was profiled, and TCRdb retains in-frame clones only, with some absent. The sample records 90,000 to 100,000 clones, about 87% being singletons. The sequences come from CD4+ or CD8+ T cells sorted from blood, collected in a trial of the OX40 agonist ivuxolimab. Every receptor here comes from an adult with an advanced solid tumor such as melanoma, head and neck, liver or kidney cancer.

V and J are TRBV5-4 and TRBJ1-1; 7 bases line up with TRBD1. Germline-derived CDR1 and CDR2 are SGHNT and YYREEE (reference sequence). CDR3 length equals 16 residues. With V trimmed by 4 bases and J by 2 bases, 11 bases remained unmatched. DNA of the CDR3: TGTGCCAGCAGCCCCCCCGTTAGGACAGGTAACACTGAAGCTTTCTTT. Protein: CASSPPVRTGNTEAFF.

J is TRBJ1-2 and V is TRBV5-6; D may be TRBD1 (6 bases). V gave up 2 bases and J gave up 0 bases, with 8 bases separating them. Germline values: CDR1 SGHDT, CDR2 YYEEEE. The CDR3 has 14 residues. For the CDR3, the DNA is TGTGCCAGCAGCTTCGGACAGTCTAACTATGGCTACACCTTC. This sequence encodes CASSFGQSNYGYTF. Using reference TRBV5-6 and TRBJ1-2 for the parts outside the CDR3, the full variable domain is DAGVTQSPTHLIKTRGQQVTLRCSPKSGHDTVSWYQQALGQGPQFIFQYYEEEERQRGNFPDRFSGHQFPNYSSELNVNALLLGDSALYLCASSFGQSNYGYTFGSGTRLTVV.

V gene TRBV7-2 combines with J gene TRBJ2-7; D unclear. Deletions cut 0 bases from V and 0 bases from J, with 6 bases between. Germline V gene sequence: CDR1 SGHTA, CDR2 FQGNSA. The CDR3 covers 14 residues. This chain's CDR3 is CASSLAGISYEQYF. The CDR3 DNA follows: TGTGCCAGCAGCTTAGCAGGGATCTCCTACGAGCAGTACTTC.

This chain links TRBV29-1 with TRBJ2-7, with D perhaps TRBD1 (6 bases). The CDR3 covers 11 residues. V lost 4 bases, J lost 3 bases, and 7 bases lay in between. CDR1 and CDR2 (germline): SQVTM, ANQGSEA. The CDR3 DNA sequence: TGCAGCGTTGCGGACAGCTACGAGCAGTACTTC. It is translated as CSVADSYEQYF.

The rearrangement links TRBV9 to TRBJ2-5, with D perhaps TRBD1 or TRBD2 (6 bases each). Germline CDR1 SGDLS, CDR2 YYNGEE. The CDR3 spans 14 residues. V was pared by 9 bases and J by 4 bases, with 19 bases between. As DNA, the CDR3 is TGTGCCACTGCCCCGGGGGCCGGAGGAGAGACCCAGTACTTC. Protein: CATAPGAGGETQYF.

This chain joins TRBV6-1 and TRBJ1-1; D remains ambiguous. The V and J ends lost 6 bases and 1 base respectively, with 9 bases between them. The CDR3 is made up of 13 amino acids. Germline loops: CDR1 MNHNS, CDR2 SASEGT. The CDR3 nucleotides are TGTGCCAGCAGGAGGGATTGGAACACTGAAGCTTTCTTT. Amino acid sequence: CASRRDWNTEAFF.

The J gene is TRBJ2-7, the V gene TRBV5-1; 8 nucleotides match TRBD2. Germline CDR1 is SGHRS and CDR2 is YFSETQ. The CDR3 spans 15 residues. Trimming took 3 bases from V and 5 from J; bases not matched to a gene: 10. CDR3 sequence: CASSWGTGGSHEQYF. The CDR3 DNA is TGCGCCAGCAGCTGGGGGACGGGAGGGTCCCACGAGCAGTACTTC.

This chain connects TRBV11-3 to TRBJ2-7, with D perhaps assigned TRBD1 or TRBD2 (5 bases each). The germline gives CDR1 SGHNT, CDR2 YENEEA. The CDR3 extends over 13 amino acids. The V gene lost 5 bases and the J gene lost 7 bases, with 15 bases spanning the gap. The DNA of the CDR3 is TGTGCCAGCAGCCCCGGGGCGAGGGCGGAGCAGTACTTC. Translated: CASSPGARAEQYF. The whole variable domain, remainder taken from reference TRBV11-3 and TRBJ2-7, is EAGVVQSPRYKIIEKKQPVAFWCNPISGHNTLYWYLQNLGQGPELLIRYENEEAVDDSQLPKDRFSAERLKGVDSTLKIQPAELGDSAVYLCASSPGARAEQYFGPGTRLTVT.

The CDR3 here is CSGDRGSNTEAFF. CDR3 bases: TGCAGCGGGGACAGAGGTTCGAACACTGAAGCTTTCTTT. The chain employs TRBV29-1 and TRBJ1-1; 7 nucleotides line up with TRBD1. The CDR3 runs 13 residues. With V trimmed by 7 bases and J by 1 base, 6 bases remained unmatched. Germline CDR1 is SQVTM and CDR2 is ANQGSEA.

The chain combines TRBV5-1 with TRBJ2-2; D perhaps matches TRBD1 (5 bases). Trimming stripped 5 bases from V and 3 bases from J, with 11 bases between. Germline V CDR1 and CDR2: SGHRS, YFSETQ. The CDR3 loop spans 14 amino acids. The CDR3 region is CASRTQGDTGELFF. The CDR3 nucleotides are TGCGCCAGCAGGACTCAGGGTGACACCGGGGAGCTGTTTTTT.

The chain recombines TRBV21-1 with TRBJ2-6. TRBV21-1 is a recognized pseudogene. The CDR3 consists of 13 residues. CDR3 region: CASSKPGANVLTF. As DNA, the CDR3 is TGTGCCAGCAGCAAACCTGGGGCCAACGTCCTGACTTTC.

The chain uses TRBV6-6 and TRBJ1-3; no reliable D call. The CDR3 sequence is 16 residues long. Germline loops: CDR1 MNHNY, CDR2 SVGAGI (reference sequence). The ends were cut back, 0 bases at V and 2 bases at J, with 11 bases in the middle. This chain's CDR3 is CASSYSISGTGNTIYF. The DNA of the CDR3 is TGTGCCAGCAGTTACTCCATAAGCGGTACTGGAAACACCATATATTTT.

V usage is TRBV28 and J usage is TRBJ1-1, with a possible D match to TRBD1 (5 bases). Germline CDR1 and CDR2: MDHEN and SYDVKM. The CDR3 sequence is 15 residues long. V was shortened by 4 bases and J by 5 bases, with 17 bases between the two germline ends. CDR3 sequence: CASSSTGRSRTEAFF. The DNA for the CDR3 is TGTGCCAGCAGTTCAACAGGAAGATCAAGGACTGAAGCTTTCTTT.

The genes are TRBV7-2 and TRBJ2-3; D might be TRBD1 or TRBD2, each matching 5 bases. Trimming took off 4 bases at V and 2 bases at J, with 10 bases between the two ends. The CDR3 runs 14 residues. Germline-derived CDR1 and CDR2 are SGHTA and FQGNSA. The CDR3 DNA sequence: TGTGCCAGCAGCTCGGGACGGCCCACAGATACGCAGTATTTT. Encoded protein: CASSSGRPTDTQYF.

The rearrangement joins TRBV25-1 to TRBJ2-4, with D hard to call. With 5 bases removed from V and 9 bases from J, the gap between germline ends came to 14 bases. The germline V gene has CDR1 MGHDK and CDR2 SYGVNS. The CDR3 has 13 amino acids. The CDR3 is CASSSTLWGIQYF. The CDR3 DNA sequence: TGTGCCAGCAGTTCAACCCTGTGGGGCATTCAGTACTTC.

The chain carries TRBV5-1 and TRBJ2-5; D is ambiguous. This CDR3 spans 15 amino acids. Per the germline V gene, CDR1 is SGHRS and CDR2 is YFSETQ. Deletions cut 1 base from V and 5 bases from J, with 15 bases between. The CDR3 here is CASSLTGSGVETQYF. The DNA for the CDR3 is TGCGCCAGCAGCTTGACCGGGTCCGGTGTGGAGACCCAGTACTTC. Variable domain in full (rest from reference TRBV5-1 and TRBJ2-5): KAGVTQTPRYLIKTRGQQVTLSCSPISGHRSVSWYQQTPGQGLQFLFEYFSETQRNKGNFPGRFSGRQFSNSRSEMNVSTLELGDSALYLCASSLTGSGVETQYFGPGTRLLVL.

This chain joins TRBV10-2 and TRBJ2-6; no firm D call. Germline CDR1 and CDR2: WSHSY and SAAADI. V lost 3 bases and J 1 base, leaving 1 base between the germline ends. This CDR3 spans 13 amino acids. DNA for the CDR3: TGCGCCAGCAGTGAATCTGGGGCCAACGTCCTGACTTTC. Translation gives CASSESGANVLTF.